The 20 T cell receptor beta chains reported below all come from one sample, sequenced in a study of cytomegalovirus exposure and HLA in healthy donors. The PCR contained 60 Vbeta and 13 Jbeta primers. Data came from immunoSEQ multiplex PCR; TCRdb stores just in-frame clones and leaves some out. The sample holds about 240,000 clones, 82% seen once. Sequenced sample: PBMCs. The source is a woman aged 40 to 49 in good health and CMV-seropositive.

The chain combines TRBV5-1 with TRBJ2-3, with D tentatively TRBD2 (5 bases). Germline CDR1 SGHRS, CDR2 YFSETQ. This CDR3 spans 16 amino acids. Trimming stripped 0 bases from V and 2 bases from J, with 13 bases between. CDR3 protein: CASSLAGERITDTQYF. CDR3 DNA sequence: TGCGCCAGCAGCTTGGCCGGGGAGCGGATCACAGATACGCAGTATTTT.

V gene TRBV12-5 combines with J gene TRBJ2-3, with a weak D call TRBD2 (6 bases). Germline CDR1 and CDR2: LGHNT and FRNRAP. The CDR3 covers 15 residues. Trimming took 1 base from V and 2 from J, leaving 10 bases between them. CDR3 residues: CASGLAGLSTDTQYF. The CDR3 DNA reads TGTGCTAGTGGTTTGGCGGGACTCTCCACAGATACGCAGTATTTT.

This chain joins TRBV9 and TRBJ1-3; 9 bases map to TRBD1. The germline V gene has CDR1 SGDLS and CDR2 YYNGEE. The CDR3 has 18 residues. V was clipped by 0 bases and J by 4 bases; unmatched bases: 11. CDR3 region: CASSVAGPGQGTGNTIYF. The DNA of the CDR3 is TGTGCCAGCAGCGTAGCTGGGCCGGGACAGGGAACCGGAAACACCATATATTTT.

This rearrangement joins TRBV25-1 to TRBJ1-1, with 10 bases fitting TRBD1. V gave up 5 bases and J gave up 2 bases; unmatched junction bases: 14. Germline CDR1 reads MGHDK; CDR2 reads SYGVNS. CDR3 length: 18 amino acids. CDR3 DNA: TGTGCCAGCAGTTCGCCGGGACAGGGGAATCGGAAAAACACTGAAGCTTTCTTT. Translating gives CASSSPGQGNRKNTEAFF.

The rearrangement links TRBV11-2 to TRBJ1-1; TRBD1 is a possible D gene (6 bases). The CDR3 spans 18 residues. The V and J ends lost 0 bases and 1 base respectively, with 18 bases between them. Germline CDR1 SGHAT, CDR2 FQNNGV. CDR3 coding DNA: TGTGCCAGCAGCTTAGACCCTCACCTGTGGGGGCCGAACACTGAAGCTTTCTTT. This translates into CASSLDPHLWGPNTEAFF.

This CDR3 reads CASSSRTGAKNTEAFF. The CDR3 bases are TGTGCCAGCAGCTCCCGGACAGGGGCGAAGAACACTGAAGCTTTCTTT. V and J are TRBV5-5 and TRBJ1-1, with 9 bases identical to TRBD1. J lost 1 base, V lost 3 bases, and 7 bases had no gene match. The CDR3 contains 16 residues. The V gene's germline CDR1 is SGHKS and CDR2 YYEKEE (reference sequence).

In nucleotides, the CDR3 is TGTGCCTGGAGTGGGGTAGGGCGGGATCAGCCCCAGCATTTT. Its translation is CAWSGVGRDQPQHF. The rearrangement uses TRBV30 and TRBJ1-5; D is undetermined. Trimming cost V 1 base and J 5 bases, with 12 bases left between them. Germline-derived CDR1 and CDR2 are GTSNPN and SVGIG (reference sequence). The length of the CDR3 is 14 residues.

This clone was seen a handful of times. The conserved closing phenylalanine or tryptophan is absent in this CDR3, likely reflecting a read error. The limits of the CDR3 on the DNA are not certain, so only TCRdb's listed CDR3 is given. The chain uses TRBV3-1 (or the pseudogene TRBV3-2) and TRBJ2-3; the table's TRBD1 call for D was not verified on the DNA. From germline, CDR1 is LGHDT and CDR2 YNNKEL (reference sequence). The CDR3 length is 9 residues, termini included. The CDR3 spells CASSQNGQG.

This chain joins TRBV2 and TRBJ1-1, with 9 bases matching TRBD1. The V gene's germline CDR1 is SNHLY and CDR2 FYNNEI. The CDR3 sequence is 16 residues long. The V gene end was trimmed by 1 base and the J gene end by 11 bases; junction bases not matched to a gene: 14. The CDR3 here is CASSEGSMRDRVRAFF. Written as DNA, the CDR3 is TGTGCCAGCAGTGAAGGGTCGATGCGGGACAGGGTACGGGCTTTCTTT.

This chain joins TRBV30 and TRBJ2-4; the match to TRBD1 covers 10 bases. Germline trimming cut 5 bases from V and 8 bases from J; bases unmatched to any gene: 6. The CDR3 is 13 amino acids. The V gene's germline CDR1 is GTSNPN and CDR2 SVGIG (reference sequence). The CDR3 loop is CAWLGQGRDIQYF. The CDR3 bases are TGTGCCTGGCTGGGACAGGGGCGAGACATTCAGTACTTC.

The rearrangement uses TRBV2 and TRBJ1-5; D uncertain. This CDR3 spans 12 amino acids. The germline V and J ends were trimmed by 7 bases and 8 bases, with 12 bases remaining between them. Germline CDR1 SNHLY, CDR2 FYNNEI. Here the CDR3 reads CASTLISEPQHF. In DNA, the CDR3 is TGTGCCAGCACCCTAATTTCCGAGCCCCAGCATTTT.

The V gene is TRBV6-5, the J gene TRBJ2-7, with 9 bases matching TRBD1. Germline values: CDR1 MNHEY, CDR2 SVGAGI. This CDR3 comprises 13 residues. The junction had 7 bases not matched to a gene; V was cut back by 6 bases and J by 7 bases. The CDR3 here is CASSEGQGWEQYF. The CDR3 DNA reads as TGTGCCAGCAGCGAAGGACAGGGGTGGGAGCAGTACTTC.

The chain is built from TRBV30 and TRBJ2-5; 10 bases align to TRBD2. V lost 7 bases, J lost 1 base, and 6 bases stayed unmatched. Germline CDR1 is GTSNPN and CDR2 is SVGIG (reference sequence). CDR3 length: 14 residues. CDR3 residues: CAYGLAASQETQYF. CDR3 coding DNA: TGTGCCTACGGACTAGCGGCTAGCCAAGAGACCCAGTACTTC.

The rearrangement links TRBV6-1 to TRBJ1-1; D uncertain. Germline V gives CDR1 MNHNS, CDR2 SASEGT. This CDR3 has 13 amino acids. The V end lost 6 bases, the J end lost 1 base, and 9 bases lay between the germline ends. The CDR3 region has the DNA TGTGCCAGCAGCTTGCAGGAGAACACTGAAGCTTTCTTT. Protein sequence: CASSLQENTEAFF.

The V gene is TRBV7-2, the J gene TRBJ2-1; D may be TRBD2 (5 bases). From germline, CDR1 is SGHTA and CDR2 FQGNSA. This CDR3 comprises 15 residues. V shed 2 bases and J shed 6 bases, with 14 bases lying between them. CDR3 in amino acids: CASSLFSGWGNEQFF. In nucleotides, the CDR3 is TGTGCCAGCAGCTTATTTTCGGGATGGGGCAATGAGCAGTTCTTC.

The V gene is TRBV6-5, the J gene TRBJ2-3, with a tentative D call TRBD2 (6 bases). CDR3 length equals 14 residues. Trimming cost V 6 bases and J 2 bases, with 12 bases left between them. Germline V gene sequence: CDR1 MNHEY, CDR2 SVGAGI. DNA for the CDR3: TGTGCCAGCAGCCTCGGGACTCCCACAGATACGCAGTATTTT. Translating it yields CASSLGTPTDTQYF.

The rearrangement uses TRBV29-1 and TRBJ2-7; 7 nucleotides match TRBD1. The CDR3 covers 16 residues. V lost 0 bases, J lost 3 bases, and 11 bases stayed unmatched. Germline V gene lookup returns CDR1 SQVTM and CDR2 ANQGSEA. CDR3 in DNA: TGCAGCGTTGAAGATGGGGAAACGGGACAGAACTACGAGCAGTACTTC. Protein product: CSVEDGETGQNYEQYF.

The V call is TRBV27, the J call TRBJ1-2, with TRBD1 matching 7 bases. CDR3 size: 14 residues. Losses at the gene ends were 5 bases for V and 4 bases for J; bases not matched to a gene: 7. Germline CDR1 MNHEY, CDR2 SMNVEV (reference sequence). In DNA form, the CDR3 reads TGTGCCAGCAGTCCCCCGGGACAGAGCTATGGCTACACCTTC. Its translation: CASSPPGQSYGYTF.

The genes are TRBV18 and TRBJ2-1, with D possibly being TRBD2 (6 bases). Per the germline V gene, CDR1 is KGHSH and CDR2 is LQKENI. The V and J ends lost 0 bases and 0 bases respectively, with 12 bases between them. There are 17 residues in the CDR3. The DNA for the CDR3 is TGTGCCAGCTCACCACCGGGACTGGGTAGCTCCTACAATGAGCAGTTCTTC. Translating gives CASSPPGLGSSYNEQFF. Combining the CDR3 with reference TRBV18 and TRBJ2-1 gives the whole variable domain NAGVMQNPRHLVRRRGQEARLRCSPMKGHSHVYWYRQLPEEGLKFMVYLQKENIIDESGMPKERFSAEFPKEGPSILRIQQVVRGDSAAYFCASSPPGLGSSYNEQFFGPGTRLTVL.

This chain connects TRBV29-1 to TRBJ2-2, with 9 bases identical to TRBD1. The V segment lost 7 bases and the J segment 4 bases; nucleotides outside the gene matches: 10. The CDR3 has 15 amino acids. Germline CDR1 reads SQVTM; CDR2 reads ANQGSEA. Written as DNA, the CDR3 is TGCAGCGCCGGCGGACAGGGGTTGAGCACCGGGGAGCTGTTTTTT. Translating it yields CSAGGQGLSTGELFF.